This T cell receptor (beta chain) comes out of a study of T cells after yellow fever vaccination. Study-level results: In FACS-sorted repertoires, abundant clonotypes from the bulk population could appear as contaminants. Post-booster reappearance was seen for most primary-vaccination clones (around 96% CD4, 80% to 90% CD8). Overall, a small share of clonotypes was seen in both CD4 and CD8 compartments.

This clonotype came up many times. No antigen is known for it. The study made its TCR cDNA through 5'RACE template switching. That step introduced a universal primer site along with UMIs. TCRdb passed the 5' RACE reads through MiXCR, listing each CDR3 protein once. The sample shows 250,000 or so distinct CDR3 sequences, 3.6% of them seen only once. The junction had 10 bases not matched to a gene; V was cut back by 7 bases and J by 6 bases. CDR3 size: 14 residues. From germline, CDR1 is SGHRS and CDR2 YFSETQ. The genes are TRBV5-1 and TRBJ2-3; 8 bases are shared with TRBD2. The specimen was PBMCs, collected 15 days after the yellow fever booster vaccination. The sequence was collected from a young man who received the YFV17D yellow fever vaccine. CDR3 sequence reads: CASGLSGGTDTQYF. CDR3 nucleotide sequence: TGCGCCAGCGGACTAAGCGGGGGTACCGATACGCAGTATTTT.